This T cell receptor (beta chain) is drawn from a study of STAT5B mutations in CD4+ large granular lymphocyte leukemia. Study-level information: Among healthy donors, a particular HLA allele went with more CDR3 'QG' motifs. Findings of the study overall: Patient CD4-sorted repertoires looked more clonal than healthy CD4+ repertoires, even without putative leukemic clones. TRBV06-family usage was enriched in top patient clones (8/27) versus controls (2/35).

As concerns this clone: The antigen is undetermined.

The CDR3 extends over 15 amino acids. V was shortened by 4 bases and J by 1 base, with 14 bases between the two germline ends. CDR1 and CDR2 (germline): MGHRA, YSYEKL. Some clones are missing from TCRdb's copy, which holds only in-frame ones; the method was immunoSEQ multiplex PCR. The sample contains approximately 32,000 clones, approximately 88% of which appear only once. The chain employs TRBV4-1 and TRBJ2-7, with D tentatively TRBD2 (6 bases). The source material was CD4+ T cells from blood buffy coats. This clonotype was obtained from a human donor in good health. The CDR3 DNA follows: TGCGCCAGCAGCCCAACTAGCTCTAGATCCTACGAGCAGTACTTC. Translation: CASSPTSSRSYEQYF.